The T cell receptor (beta chain) described here comes from a study of T cell changes during pregnancy in multiple sclerosis. The CDR3 has 14 amino acids. V shed 5 bases and J shed 1 base, with 12 bases lying between them. Germline V CDR1 and CDR2: LNHDA, SQIVND (reference sequence). TCRdb keeps only in-frame clones here, not all; method: immunoSEQ multiplex PCR. This sample has over 25,000 clones, with approximately 89% found just once. The chain recombines TRBV19 with TRBJ2-7, with D possibly TRBD1 on 5 matching bases. Material: CD8+ T cells from peripheral blood mononuclear cells, obtained after pregnancy. The TCR originated in a female donor with multiple sclerosis, enrolled in a pregnancy study. The CDR3 is CASSLNGQSYEQYF. The CDR3 region has the DNA TGTGCCAGTAGTCTAAACGGACAATCCTACGAGCAGTACTTC.